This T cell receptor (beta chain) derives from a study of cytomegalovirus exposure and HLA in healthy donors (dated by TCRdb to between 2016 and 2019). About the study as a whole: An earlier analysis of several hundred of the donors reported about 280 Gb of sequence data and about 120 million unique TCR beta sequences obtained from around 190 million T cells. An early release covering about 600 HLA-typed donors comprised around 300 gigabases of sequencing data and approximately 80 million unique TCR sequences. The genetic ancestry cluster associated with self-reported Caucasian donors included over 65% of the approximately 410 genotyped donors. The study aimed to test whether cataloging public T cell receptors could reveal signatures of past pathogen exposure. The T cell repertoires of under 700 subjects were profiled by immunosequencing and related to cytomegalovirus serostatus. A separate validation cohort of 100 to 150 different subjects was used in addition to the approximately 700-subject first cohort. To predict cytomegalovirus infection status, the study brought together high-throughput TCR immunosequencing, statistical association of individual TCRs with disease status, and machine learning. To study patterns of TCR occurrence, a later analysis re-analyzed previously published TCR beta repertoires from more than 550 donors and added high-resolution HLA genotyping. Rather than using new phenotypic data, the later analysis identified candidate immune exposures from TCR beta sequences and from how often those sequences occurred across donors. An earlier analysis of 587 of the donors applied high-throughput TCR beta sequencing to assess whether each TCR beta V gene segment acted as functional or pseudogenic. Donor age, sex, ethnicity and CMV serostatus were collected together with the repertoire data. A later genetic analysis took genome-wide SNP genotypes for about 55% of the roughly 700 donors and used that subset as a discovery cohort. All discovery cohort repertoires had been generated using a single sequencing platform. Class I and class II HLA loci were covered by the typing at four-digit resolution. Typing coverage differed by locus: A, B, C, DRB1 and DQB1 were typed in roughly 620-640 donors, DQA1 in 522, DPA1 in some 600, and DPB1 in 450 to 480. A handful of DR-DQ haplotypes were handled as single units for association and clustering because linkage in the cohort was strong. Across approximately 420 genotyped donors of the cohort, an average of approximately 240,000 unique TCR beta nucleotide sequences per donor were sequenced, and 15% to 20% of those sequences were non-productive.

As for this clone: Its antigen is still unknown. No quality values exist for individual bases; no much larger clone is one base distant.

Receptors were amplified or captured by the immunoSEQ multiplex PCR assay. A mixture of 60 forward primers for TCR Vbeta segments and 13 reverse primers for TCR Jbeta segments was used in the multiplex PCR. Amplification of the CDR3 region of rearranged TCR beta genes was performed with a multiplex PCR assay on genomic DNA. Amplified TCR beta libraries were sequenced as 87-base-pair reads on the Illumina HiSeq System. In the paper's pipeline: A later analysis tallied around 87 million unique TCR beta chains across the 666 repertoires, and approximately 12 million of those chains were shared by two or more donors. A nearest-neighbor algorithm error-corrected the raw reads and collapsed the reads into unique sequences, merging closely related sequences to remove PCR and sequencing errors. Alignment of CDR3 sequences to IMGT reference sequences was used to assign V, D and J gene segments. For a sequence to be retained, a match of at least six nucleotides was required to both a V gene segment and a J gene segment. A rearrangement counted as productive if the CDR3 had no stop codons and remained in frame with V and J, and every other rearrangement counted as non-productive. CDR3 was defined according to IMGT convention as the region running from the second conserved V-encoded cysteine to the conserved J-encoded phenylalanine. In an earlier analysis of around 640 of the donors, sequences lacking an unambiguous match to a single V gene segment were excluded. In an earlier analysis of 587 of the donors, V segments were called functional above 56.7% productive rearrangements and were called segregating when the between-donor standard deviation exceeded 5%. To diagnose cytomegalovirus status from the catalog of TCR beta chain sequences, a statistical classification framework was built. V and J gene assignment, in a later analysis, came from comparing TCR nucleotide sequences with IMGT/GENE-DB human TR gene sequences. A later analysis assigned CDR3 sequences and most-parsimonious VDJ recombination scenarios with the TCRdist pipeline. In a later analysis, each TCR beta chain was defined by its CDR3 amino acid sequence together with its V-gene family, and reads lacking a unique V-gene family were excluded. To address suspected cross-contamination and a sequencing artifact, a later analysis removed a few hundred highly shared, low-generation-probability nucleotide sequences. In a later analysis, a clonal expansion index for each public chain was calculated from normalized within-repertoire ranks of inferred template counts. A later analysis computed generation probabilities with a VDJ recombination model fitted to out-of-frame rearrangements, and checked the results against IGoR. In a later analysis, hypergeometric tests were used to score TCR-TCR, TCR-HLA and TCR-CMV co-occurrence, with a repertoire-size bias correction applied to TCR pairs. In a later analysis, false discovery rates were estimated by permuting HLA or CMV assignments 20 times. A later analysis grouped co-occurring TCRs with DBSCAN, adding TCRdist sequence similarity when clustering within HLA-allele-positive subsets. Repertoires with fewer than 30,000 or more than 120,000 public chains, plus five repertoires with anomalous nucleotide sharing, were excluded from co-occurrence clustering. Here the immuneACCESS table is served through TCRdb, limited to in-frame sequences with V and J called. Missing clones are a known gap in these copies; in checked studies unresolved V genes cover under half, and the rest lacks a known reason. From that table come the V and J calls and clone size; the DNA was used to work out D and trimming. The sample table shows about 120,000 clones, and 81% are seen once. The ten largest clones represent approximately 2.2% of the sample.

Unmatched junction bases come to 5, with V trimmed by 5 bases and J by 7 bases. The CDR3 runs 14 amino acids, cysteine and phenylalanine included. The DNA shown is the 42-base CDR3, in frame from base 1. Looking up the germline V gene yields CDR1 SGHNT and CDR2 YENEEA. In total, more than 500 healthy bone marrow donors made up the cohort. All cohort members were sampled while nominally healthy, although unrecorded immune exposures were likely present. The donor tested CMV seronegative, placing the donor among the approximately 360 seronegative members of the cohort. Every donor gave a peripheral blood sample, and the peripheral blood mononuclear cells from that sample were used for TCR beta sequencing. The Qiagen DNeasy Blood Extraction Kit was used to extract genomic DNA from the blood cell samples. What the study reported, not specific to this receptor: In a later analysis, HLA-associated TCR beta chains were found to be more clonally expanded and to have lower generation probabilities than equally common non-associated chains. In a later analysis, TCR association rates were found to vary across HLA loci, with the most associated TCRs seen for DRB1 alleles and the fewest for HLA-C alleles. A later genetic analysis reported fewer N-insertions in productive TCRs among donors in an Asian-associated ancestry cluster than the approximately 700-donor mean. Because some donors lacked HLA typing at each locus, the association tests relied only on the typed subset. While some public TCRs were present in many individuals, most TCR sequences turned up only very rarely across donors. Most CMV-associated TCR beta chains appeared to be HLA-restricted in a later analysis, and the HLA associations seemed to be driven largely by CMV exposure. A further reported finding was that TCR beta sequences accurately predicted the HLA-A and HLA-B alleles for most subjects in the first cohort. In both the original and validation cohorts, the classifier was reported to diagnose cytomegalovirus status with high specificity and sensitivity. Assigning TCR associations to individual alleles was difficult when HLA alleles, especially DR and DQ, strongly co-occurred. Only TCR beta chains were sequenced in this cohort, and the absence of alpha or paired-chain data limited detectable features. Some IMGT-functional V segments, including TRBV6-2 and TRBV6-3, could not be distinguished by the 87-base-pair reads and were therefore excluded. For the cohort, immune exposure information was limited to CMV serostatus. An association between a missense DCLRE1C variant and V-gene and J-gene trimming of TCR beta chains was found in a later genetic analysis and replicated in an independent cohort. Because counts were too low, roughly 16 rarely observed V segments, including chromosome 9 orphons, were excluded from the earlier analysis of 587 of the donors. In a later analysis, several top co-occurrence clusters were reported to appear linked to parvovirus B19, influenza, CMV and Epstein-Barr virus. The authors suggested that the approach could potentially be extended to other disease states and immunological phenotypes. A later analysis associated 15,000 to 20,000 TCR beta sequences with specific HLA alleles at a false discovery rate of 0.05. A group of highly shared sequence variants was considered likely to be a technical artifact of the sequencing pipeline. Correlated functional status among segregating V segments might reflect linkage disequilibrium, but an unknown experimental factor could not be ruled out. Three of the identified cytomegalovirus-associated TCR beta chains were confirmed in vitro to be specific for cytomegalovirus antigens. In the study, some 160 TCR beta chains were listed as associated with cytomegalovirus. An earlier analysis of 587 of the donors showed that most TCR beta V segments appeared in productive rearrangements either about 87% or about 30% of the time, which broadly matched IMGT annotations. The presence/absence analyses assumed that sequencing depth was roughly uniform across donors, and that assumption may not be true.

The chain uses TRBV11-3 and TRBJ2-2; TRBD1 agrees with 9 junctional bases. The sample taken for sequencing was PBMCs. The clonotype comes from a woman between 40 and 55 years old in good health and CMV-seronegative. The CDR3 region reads CASSAGQGNGELFF. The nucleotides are TGTGCCAGCAGCGCCGGACAGGGGAACGGGGAGCTGTTTTTT.